The rows below give T cell receptor beta chains drawn from one sample of a study of identical twins. MiXCR, run by TCRdb on the 5' RACE reads, gives a single entry per CDR3 protein. Here the sample spans fewer than 900,000 distinct CDR3 sequences, 18% being singletons. This sample also appeared in a second study, on T cells expressing NK-cell markers.

Sequenced sample: PBMCs. Every receptor here comes from a woman aged 18 to 35 in good health. CDR3s include the opening cysteine and the closing phenylalanine or tryptophan. The D gene is left open where the match is weak. Size is omitted from some rows. Given values are once, few, many or a class for expanded clones.

. | TRBJ1-5 | TRBV6-5 | few | CASSYDGQNSNQPQHF | TGTGCCAGCAGTTACGACGGACAGAATAGCAATCAGCCCCAGCATTTT
TRBD2 | TRBJ2-1 | TRBV12-3/TRBV12-4 | . | CATGRGSGGVHEQFF | TGTGCCACCGGGCGGGGGAGCGGGGGGGTTCATGAGCAGTTCTTC
TRBD1 | TRBJ2-7 | TRBV5-1 | . | CASSLYRGRSYEQYF | TGCGCCAGCAGCTTGTATAGGGGGCGCTCCTACGAGCAGTACTTC
. | TRBJ2-2 | TRBV7-2 | . | CASSLQASGTGELFF | TGTGCCAGCAGCTTACAGGCCTCCGGAACCGGGGAGCTGTTTTTT
. | TRBJ2-1 | TRBV10-1 | few | CASSESGSEQFF | TGCGCCAGCAGTGAGTCGGGGAGTGAGCAGTTCTTC
TRBD2 | TRBJ2-1 | TRBV6-2/TRBV6-3 | few | CASSPTSLVKFF | TGTGCCAGCAGCCCGACTAGCCTTGTGAAGTTCTTC
. | TRBJ2-7 | TRBV7-9 | . | CASTFPYGDYEQYF | TGTGCCAGCACCTTTCCCTATGGGGACTACGAGCAGTACTTC
. | TRBJ1-5 | TRBV7-9 | . | CASFRFNQPQHF | TGTGCCAGCTTCCGTTTCAATCAGCCCCAGCATTTT
. | TRBJ2-5 | TRBV20-1 | . | CSAPYGGATKTQYF | TGCAGTGCTCCCTATGGGGGGGCGACAAAGACCCAGTACTTC
TRBD2 | TRBJ2-3 | TRBV5-1 | few | CASSPRLAGEPDTQYF | TGCGCCAGCAGCCCCCGACTAGCGGGAGAACCAGATACGCAGTATTTT
. | TRBJ1-2 | TRBV12-3/TRBV12-4 | . | CASSSVGSYGYTF | TGTGCCAGCAGTTCAGTGGGAAGCTATGGCTACACCTTC
. | TRBJ2-5 | TRBV12-3/TRBV12-4 | . | CASSPPGPPETQYF | TGTGCCAGCAGTCCTCCGGGACCCCCAGAGACCCAGTACTTC
. | TRBJ1-1 | TRBV27 | . | CASSWSLTEAFF | TGTGCCAGCAGTTGGAGCCTTACTGAAGCTTTCTTT
TRBD1 | TRBJ2-2 | TRBV6-5 | . | CASSYRPTGGGGELFF | TGTGCCAGCAGTTACCGGCCGACAGGGGGAGGCGGGGAGCTGTTTTTT
TRBD1 | TRBJ1-6 | TRBV5-1 | . | CASSSRQGNNSPLHF | TGCGCCAGCAGCTCAAGACAGGGGAATAATTCACCCCTCCACTTT
. | TRBJ2-2 | TRBV10-3 | few | CAISSEPTGELFF | TGTGCCATCAGCTCGGAGCCCACCGGGGAGCTGTTTTTT
. | TRBJ2-7 | TRBV6-5 | . | CASSYSVGSYEQYF | TGTGCCAGCAGTTACTCGGTCGGTAGCTACGAGCAGTACTTC
. | TRBJ1-2 | TRBV15 | few | CATSRDEGGYTF | TGTGCCACCAGCAGAGATGAGGGTGGCTACACCTTC
TRBD1 | TRBJ1-5 | TRBV12-3/TRBV12-4 | . | CASSWTGGYQPQHF | TGTGCCAGCAGCTGGACAGGGGGCTATCAGCCCCAGCATTTT
TRBD1 | TRBJ1-1 | TRBV29-1 | . | CSVYRGGNSAFF | TGCAGCGTTTACAGGGGAGGGAATTCGGCTTTCTTT
. | TRBJ2-1 | TRBV20-1 | . | CSAEGGAIYNEQFF | TGCAGTGCAGAGGGGGGAGCGATCTACAATGAGCAGTTCTTC
. | TRBJ1-1 | TRBV20-1 | few | CSARDQGITEAFF | TGCAGTGCTAGAGATCAGGGGATAACTGAAGCTTTCTTT
TRBD2 | TRBJ2-7 | TRBV5-1 | . | CASSFKAGGYEQYF | TGCGCCAGCAGCTTTAAGGCGGGGGGCTACGAGCAGTACTTC
. | TRBJ2-1 | TRBV29-1 | . | CSVDRVRNNEQFF | TGCAGCGTTGACCGGGTCAGGAACAATGAGCAGTTCTTC
. | TRBJ2-3 | TRBV19 | . | CASSTRRGAASTDTQYF | TGTGCCAGTAGTACCCGCCGCGGGGCAGCCAGCACAGATACGCAGTATTTT
TRBD2 | TRBJ2-7 | TRBV7-2 | . | CASSPSRLAGGNEQYF | TGTGCCAGCAGCCCCTCGAGACTAGCGGGAGGAAACGAGCAGTACTTC
. | TRBJ2-5 | TRBV20-1 | . | CSAPGRETQYF | TGCAGTGCCCCGGGGCGCGAGACCCAGTACTTC
TRBD2 | TRBJ2-7 | TRBV20-1 | . | CSARKLAGESYEQYF | TGCAGTGCTAGAAAACTAGCGGGAGAATCCTACGAGCAGTACTTC
. | TRBJ2-3 | TRBV11-2 | . | CASSSTPLRPRRSDTQYF | TGTGCCAGCAGCTCGACCCCTCTGCGGCCTAGAAGATCAGATACGCAGTATTTT
TRBD1 | TRBJ2-3 | TRBV4-3 | . | CASSQHRQGADRQYF | TGCGCCAGCAGCCAACACCGACAGGGGGCCGATAGGCAGTATTTT
. | TRBJ2-6 | TRBV6-1 | few | CASIDPPGSSGANVLTF | TGTGCCAGCATCGATCCGCCCGGAAGCTCTGGGGCCAACGTCCTGACTTTC
. | TRBJ2-5 | TRBV7-9 | few | CASTRRADQETQYF | TGTGCCAGCACCCGCCGGGCGGACCAAGAGACCCAGTACTTC
. | TRBJ1-2 | TRBV20-1 | . | CSASDRANYGYTF | TGCAGTGCTAGCGACAGAGCTAACTATGGCTACACCTTC